The 32 T cell receptor beta chains in this list originate from one sample, sequenced in a study of blood T cell repertoires in COVID-19. Only in-frame clones appear in the TCRdb table, and some are missing; sequencing was by immunoSEQ multiplex PCR. The table records roughly 180,000 clones, approximately 87% of them present only once. Sequenced: PBMCs or T cells enriched from blood (not recorded which). The receptor set was obtained from a woman in her forties or fifties who had recovered from COVID-19.

This rearrangement joins TRBV25-1 to TRBJ2-5, with 9 bases that match TRBD2. Germline CDR1 and CDR2: MGHDK and SYGVNS. J gave up 4 bases and V 4 bases, and 10 bases lay outside the gene matches. The CDR3 totals 16 residues. The CDR3 region has the DNA TGTGCCAGCAGTGCCACACCCGGGACTAGCCTAGAGACCCAGTACTTC. Translating gives CASSATPGTSLETQYF.

The gene calls are TRBV5-1 and TRBJ1-1; D unresolved. The CDR3 sequence is 14 residues long. From germline, CDR1 is SGHRS and CDR2 YFSETQ. Deletions cut 3 bases from V and 3 bases from J, with 12 bases between. CDR3 sequence reads: CASSSDGIYTEAFF. Written as DNA, the CDR3 is TGCGCCAGCAGCTCGGACGGGATTTACACTGAAGCTTTCTTT.

This clone was found once. The chain couples TRBV7-3 to TRBJ1-1; maybe TRBD1 (6 bases). V was trimmed by 2 bases and J by 11 bases, leaving 15 bases between them. The germline V gene has CDR1 SGHTA and CDR2 FQGTGA. The length of the CDR3 is 13 residues. The CDR3 is CASSLPPQGWAFF. CDR3 sequence (DNA): TGTGCCAGCAGCTTACCGCCGCAGGGGTGGGCTTTCTTT.

The chain joins TRBV4-1 to TRBJ1-1; D remains unclear. CDR3 length: 15 amino acids. V shed 0 bases and J shed 1 base, with 9 bases lying between them. Germline lookup yields CDR1 MGHRA and CDR2 YSYEKL. As DNA, the CDR3 is TGCGCCAGCAGCCAAGATGTTTTACAGAACACTGAAGCTTTCTTT. Protein: CASSQDVLQNTEAFF.

J is TRBJ2-5 and V is TRBV4-1; D perhaps matches TRBD2 (6 bases). Trimming cost V 3 bases and J 5 bases, with 10 bases left between them. CDR3 size: 13 residues. Germline V gene lookup returns CDR1 MGHRA and CDR2 YSYEKL. CDR3 region: CASSQAAGETQYF. CDR3 nucleotides: TGCGCCAGCAGCCAGGCCGCGGGGGAGACCCAGTACTTC.

The chain uses TRBV19 and TRBJ1-1, with no clear D. CDR3 length: 14 amino acids. In germline, CDR1 is LNHDA, CDR2 SQIVND (reference sequence). Trimming left V 1 base short and J 3 bases short, with 9 bases between. This chain's CDR3 is CASSIARQHTEAFF. The CDR3 region has the DNA TGTGCCAGTAGTATAGCCAGGCAGCACACTGAAGCTTTCTTT.

The rearrangement uses TRBV28 and TRBJ1-1; D gene uncertain. From germline, CDR1 is MDHEN and CDR2 SYDVKM. The CDR3 covers 12 residues. Deletions cut 7 bases from V and 10 bases from J, with 16 bases between. The DNA of the CDR3 is TGTGCCAGCACCCTCCCTAAATCACGAGCTTTCTTT. As protein: CASTLPKSRAFF.

The chain carries TRBV7-2 and TRBJ2-1; D unclear. Per germline, CDR1 SGHTA and CDR2 FQGNSA. Deletions cut 5 bases from V and 2 bases from J, with 16 bases between. This CDR3 spans 16 amino acids. For the CDR3, the DNA is TGTGCCAGCAGCCTCACGACTGGCCTTCCCTACAATGAGCAGTTCTTC. It codes for CASSLTTGLPYNEQFF.

The chain uses TRBV10-1 and TRBJ1-3; D gene ambiguous. Germline V CDR1 and CDR2: WNHNN, SYGVQD (reference sequence). The CDR3 has 16 amino acids. V lost 2 bases to trimming and J lost 0 bases, with 11 bases between them. The CDR3 region has the DNA TGCGCCAGCAGTGAGATGCTAGCATTCTCTGGAAACACCATATATTTT. Its translation: CASSEMLAFSGNTIYF.

The chain links TRBV3-1 (or the pseudogene TRBV3-2) to TRBJ2-2, with a possible D match to TRBD2 (7 bases). CDR3 length equals 20 residues. CDR1 is LGHDT, CDR2 YNNKEL, per germline (reference sequence). The V gene lost 4 bases and the J gene lost 2 bases, with 26 bases spanning the gap. As DNA, the CDR3 is TGTGCCAGCAGCCGAAGGGGGGGCCAACACAGGCTCGCCAACACCGGGGAGCTGTTTTTT. Its protein product is CASSRRGGQHRLANTGELFF.

The count of this clone is one. This chain links TRBV7-9 with TRBJ1-1; D may be TRBD1 (5 bases). Germline values: CDR1 SEHNR, CDR2 FQNEAQ (reference sequence). Trimming removed 3 bases from V and 6 bases from J, with 17 bases in between. There are 15 residues in the CDR3. In DNA form, the CDR3 reads TGTGCCAGCAGCTTTTTCTCAACTCCGGGGGCTGAAGCTTTCTTT. Amino acids: CASSFFSTPGAEAFF.

This rearrangement joins TRBV28 to TRBJ1-2, with TRBD1 identical over 7 bases. The germline gives CDR1 MDHEN, CDR2 SYDVKM. Losses at the gene ends were 5 bases for V and 5 bases for J; bases not matched to a gene: 8. The CDR3 spans 14 residues. Here the CDR3 reads CASSIGQELYGYTF. The CDR3 nucleotides are TGTGCCAGCAGTATAGGACAGGAGTTGTATGGCTACACCTTC.

V gene TRBV5-6 combines with J gene TRBJ2-6, with D perhaps matching TRBD2 (6 bases). The CDR3 totals 17 residues. The germline V and J ends were trimmed by 0 bases and 0 bases, with 10 bases remaining between them. Germline V CDR1 and CDR2: SGHDT, YYEEEE. The CDR3 loop reads CASSLVTGVSGANVLTF. The CDR3 nucleotides read TGTGCCAGCAGCTTGGTTACGGGGGTCTCTGGGGCCAACGTCCTGACTTTC.

The gene calls are TRBV10-3 and TRBJ1-2; tentative D call: TRBD1 (5 bases). Trimming cost V 0 bases and J 4 bases, with 18 bases left between them. CDR3 length: 17 residues. Germline CDR1 is ENHRY and CDR2 is SYGVKD. The CDR3 DNA follows: TGTGCCATCAGTGAGTCGTCCGGGGGTCGGGCTAGCTATGGCTACACCTTC. Translated: CAISESSGGRASYGYTF.

The chain employs TRBV19 and TRBJ1-2, with D tentatively TRBD1 (6 bases). Trimming pared 1 base from V and 8 bases from J, leaving 20 bases between. The germline V gene encodes CDR1 LNHDA and CDR2 SQIVND (reference sequence). The CDR3 spans 16 residues. CDR3: CASSIAWTASAVGYTF. The CDR3, as DNA: TGTGCCAGTAGTATAGCGTGGACAGCCTCAGCGGTCGGCTACACCTTC.

This clone was recorded once. The gene calls are TRBV7-9 and TRBJ2-3; D is uncertain. Trimming stripped 0 bases from V and 0 bases from J, with 10 bases between. The CDR3 has 16 amino acids. From germline, CDR1 is SEHNR and CDR2 FQNEAQ (reference sequence). The CDR3 region has the DNA TGTGCCAGCAGCTTAGCGTCCCTAGGTAGCACAGATACGCAGTATTTT. Translation gives CASSLASLGSTDTQYF.

The chain carries TRBV29-1 and TRBJ1-6, with a weak D call TRBD1 (6 bases). Germline V lookup: CDR1 SQVTM, CDR2 ANQGSEA. Trimming pared 7 bases from V and 9 bases from J, leaving 13 bases between. The CDR3 extends over 12 amino acids. Here the CDR3 DNA reads TGCAGCGCCGGGGACAAGGGTTCACCCCTCCACTTT. The encoded protein is CSAGDKGSPLHF. The variable domain in full, completed from reference TRBV29-1 and TRBJ1-6, reads SAVISQKPSRDICQRGTSLTIQCQVDSQVTMMFWYRQQPGQSLTLIATANQGSEATYESGFVIDKFPISRPNLTFSTLTVSNMSPEDSSIYLCSAGDKGSPLHFGNGTRLTVT.

There are a few counts of this clone. V usage is TRBV1 and J usage is TRBJ2-2; TRBD2, the table's D call, lacks a check against the DNA. TRBV1 is shown as a pseudogene. CDR3 length: 17 amino acids. CDR3: CPRSPTGGGGAAGELFF. The CDR3 DNA is TGCCCCCGCAGCCCCACGGGGGGCGGGGGGGCCGCCGGGGAGCTGTTTTTT.

V and J are TRBV4-1 and TRBJ2-2, with TRBD2 matching over 7 bases. With 6 bases clipped from V and 5 bases from J, the junction kept 6 bases outside the gene matches. There are 14 residues in the CDR3. The germline V gene encodes CDR1 MGHRA and CDR2 YSYEKL. The CDR3 DNA reads TGCGCCAGCAGGGGGGGGGACCGGACCGGGGAGCTGTTTTTT. Residues: CASRGGDRTGELFF.

J is TRBJ2-5 and V is TRBV7-2, with D maybe TRBD2 (6 bases). Germline V gene lookup returns CDR1 SGHTA and CDR2 FQGNSA. The CDR3 is made up of 16 amino acids. V was clipped by 5 bases and J by 3 bases, with 19 bases between them. CDR3 sequence reads: CASSGRGRAGEETQYF. The CDR3 coding sequence is TGTGCCAGCAGCGGCCGGGGGAGAGCGGGCGAAGAGACCCAGTACTTC.

This sequence joins TRBV24-1 and TRBJ2-3, with D perhaps matching TRBD2 (7 bases). Trimming cost V 2 bases and J 4 bases, with 12 bases left between them. The CDR3 has 15 amino acids. CDR1 and CDR2 (germline): KGHDR, SFDVKD. The CDR3 coding sequence is TGTGCCACCAGTGATTGGGGGGGGGCAGCAGATACGCAGTATTTT. Translated, it gives CATSDWGGAADTQYF.

The chain's CDR3 is CASSPSGEHYGYTF. Written as DNA, the CDR3 is TGTGCCAGCAGCCCTTCGGGGGAACACTATGGCTACACCTTC. This rearrangement joins TRBV7-2 to TRBJ1-2; weak D call: TRBD1 (5 bases). Trimming stripped 5 bases from V and 3 bases from J, with 13 bases between. Germline-derived CDR1 and CDR2 are SGHTA and FQGNSA. CDR3 size: 14 residues.

V is TRBV3-1 (or the pseudogene TRBV3-2) and J is TRBJ1-2, with 7 bases fitting TRBD1. The junction had 11 bases not matched to a gene; V was cut back by 6 bases and J by 7 bases. Germline loops: CDR1 LGHDT, CDR2 YNNKEL (reference sequence). CDR3 length equals 14 residues. Here the CDR3 DNA reads TGTGCCAGCAGACTGGGACAGTCCTTTGGTGGCTACACCTTC. This translates into CASRLGQSFGGYTF.

The J gene is TRBJ1-1, the V gene TRBV27; D gene unclear. This CDR3 is built from 15 residues. V lost 4 bases to trimming and J lost 0 bases, with 12 bases between them. Looked up from germline, CDR1 is MNHEY and CDR2 is SMNVEV (reference sequence). Here the CDR3 reads CASSSGSPMNTEAFF. CDR3 coding DNA: TGTGCCAGCAGTTCCGGGTCTCCGATGAACACTGAAGCTTTCTTT.

This clone has a handful of counts. The rearrangement uses TRBV15 and TRBJ2-7, with 8 bases identical to TRBD1. CDR1 and CDR2 from the germline V gene are LNHNV and YYDKDF (reference sequence). This CDR3 spans 13 amino acids. J lost 5 bases, V lost 2 bases, and 2 bases had no gene match. CDR3: CATSRPGGNEQYV. Written as DNA, the CDR3 is TGTGCCACCAGCAGACCAGGGGGCAACGAGCAGTACGTC.

The chain is built from TRBV18 and TRBJ1-5; TRBD1 matches at 8 bases. The trim removed 6 bases at V and 4 bases at J, leaving 5 bases unmatched. CDR3 length: 14 residues. The germline gives CDR1 KGHSH, CDR2 LQKENI. DNA for the CDR3: TGTGCCAGCTCGCCGACAGGGGAGAATCAGCCCCAGCATTTT. This encodes CASSPTGENQPQHF.

The rearrangement joins TRBV4-2 to TRBJ1-4; D not certain. In germline, CDR1 is LGHNA, CDR2 YNFKEQ. The CDR3 spans 14 residues. V gave up 8 bases and J gave up 8 bases, with 18 bases separating them. CDR3 nucleotide sequence: TGTGCCAGCTCACGGGAAGGGATGGGCGAAAAACTGTTTTTT. Its translation is CASSREGMGEKLFF.

V and J are TRBV18 and TRBJ1-5, with 9 bases fitting TRBD1. Losses at the gene ends were 3 bases for V and 7 bases for J; bases not matched to a gene: 7. CDR1 and CDR2 from the germline V gene are KGHSH and LQKENI. CDR3 length equals 15 residues. The CDR3 DNA reads TGTGCCAGCTCACCGGGGACAGGGTCACAACAGCCCCAGCATTTT. Translated, it gives CASSPGTGSQQPQHF. The variable domain in full, with the rest retrieved from reference TRBV18 and TRBJ1-5, is NAGVMQNPRHLVRRRGQEARLRCSPMKGHSHVYWYRQLPEEGLKFMVYLQKENIIDESGMPKERFSAEFPKEGPSILRIQQVVRGDSAAYFCASSPGTGSQQPQHFGDGTRLSIL.

This clone was counted ten times or more. This chain links TRBV7-8 with TRBJ1-6; D is unclear. Germline V lookup: CDR1 SGHVS, CDR2 FQNEAQ. CDR3 length equals 18 residues. V dropped 5 bases and J dropped 0 bases, with 17 bases sitting between them. The CDR3 region has the DNA TGTGCCAGCAGCACGACTCACCGAGATAGCTCCTATAATTCACCCCTCCACTTT. Amino acid sequence: CASSTTHRDSSYNSPLHF.

This chain's CDR3 is CSVQGLADWYEQYV. As DNA, the CDR3 is TGCAGCGTTCAGGGACTAGCGGACTGGTACGAGCAGTACGTC. This sequence joins TRBV29-1 and TRBJ2-7, with 11 nucleotides matching TRBD2. The CDR3 is made up of 14 amino acids. The germline gives CDR1 SQVTM, CDR2 ANQGSEA. With 5 bases clipped from V and 4 bases from J, the junction kept 7 bases outside the gene matches.

The chain recombines TRBV7-2 with TRBJ1-4; TRBD1 might be the D (6 bases). Deletions cut 1 base from V and 4 bases from J, with 7 bases between. The CDR3 is 14 residues long. Germline values: CDR1 SGHTA, CDR2 FQGNSA. In DNA, the CDR3 is TGTGCCAGCAGCTTAGTAGGGGGTAATGAAAAACTGTTTTTT. Protein product: CASSLVGGNEKLFF.

The V call is TRBV2, the J call TRBJ2-1, with 11 bases aligning to TRBD2. V trimming: 5 bases; J trimming: 11 bases; junction bases outside the gene matches: 8. CDR1 SNHLY and CDR2 FYNNEI come from the germline V gene. The CDR3 covers 14 residues. CDR3 DNA sequence: TGTGCCAGCAGTAAAGGGTGGACTAGCGGGCAGCAGTTCTTC. Translation gives CASSKGWTSGQQFF. The whole variable domain, filled in from reference TRBV2 and TRBJ2-1, reads EPEVTQTPSHQVTQMGQEVILRCVPISNHLYFYWYRQILGQKVEFLVSFYNNEISEKSEIFDDQFSVERPDGSNFTLKIRSTKLEDSAMYFCASSKGWTSGQQFFGPGTRLTVL.